The T cell receptor (beta chain) under discussion was sequenced for a study of control samples from healthy donors and cancer patients. Assay: immunoSEQ multiplex PCR; the TCRdb copy retains only in-frame clones and omits some. This table has approximately 44,000 clones, approximately 70% appearing once. This clone has a handful of counts. The germline CDR1 and CDR2 sequences are DFQATT and SNEGSKA (reference sequence). V was clipped by 3 bases and J by 4 bases; unmatched bases: 9. This CDR3 has 14 residues. The source of this sequence is a male donor with melanoma. Sequencing input: formalin-fixed, paraffin-embedded tissue. The J gene is TRBJ2-7, the V gene TRBV20-1; 7 bases agree with TRBD1. Here the CDR3 reads CSASEGAGRYEQYF. As DNA, the CDR3 is TGCAGTGCTAGTGAGGGGGCGGGTAGGTACGAGCAGTACTTC.